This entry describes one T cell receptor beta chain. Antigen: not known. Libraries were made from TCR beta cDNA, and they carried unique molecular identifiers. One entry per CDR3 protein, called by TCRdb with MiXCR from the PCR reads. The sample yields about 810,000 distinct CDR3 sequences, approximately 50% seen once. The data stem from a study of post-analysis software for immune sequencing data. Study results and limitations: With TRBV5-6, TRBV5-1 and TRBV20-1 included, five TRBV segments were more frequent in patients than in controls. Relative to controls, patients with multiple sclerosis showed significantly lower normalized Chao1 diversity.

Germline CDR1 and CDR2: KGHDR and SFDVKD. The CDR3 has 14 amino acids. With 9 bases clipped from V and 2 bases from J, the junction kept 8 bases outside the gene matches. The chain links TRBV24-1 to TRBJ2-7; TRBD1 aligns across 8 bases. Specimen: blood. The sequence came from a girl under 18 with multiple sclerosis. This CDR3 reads CATVNGDRPYEQYF. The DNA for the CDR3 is TGTGCCACCGTCAACGGGGACAGGCCCTACGAGCAGTACTTC.